The 19 T cell receptor beta chains below come from one sample, sequenced in a study of chemoradiotherapy in HPV16-positive cancers. Using immunoSEQ multiplex PCR, the repertoire was profiled, and TCRdb retains in-frame clones only, with some absent. This table has tens of thousands of clones, 90% to 95% appearing once. Sequences were derived from blood, sampled from a patient who underwent chemoradiotherapy. The receptors here all came from a human donor with HPV-associated anogenital cancer.

The chain has TRBV2 and TRBJ1-2; 10 nucleotides match TRBD1. V shed 7 bases and J 7 bases; nucleotides not matched to a gene: 9. CDR1 is SNHLY and CDR2 is FYNNEI in the germline V gene. The CDR3 runs 14 residues. CDR3 DNA sequence: TGTGCCAGCACCCTGGACAGGGGGAAGGTTGGCTACACCTTC. It codes for CASTLDRGKVGYTF.

Here the CDR3 DNA reads TGTGCCAGCAGCCCTAGCGTCGCGAACACCGGGGAGCTGTTTTTT. The encoded protein is CASSPSVANTGELFF. The gene calls are TRBV11-2 and TRBJ2-2; weak D call: TRBD2 (6 bases). The V gene lost 5 bases and the J gene lost 0 bases, with 10 bases spanning the gap. Germline CDR1 SGHAT, CDR2 FQNNGV. The CDR3 runs 15 residues.

V and J are TRBV9 and TRBJ2-3, with TRBD2 matching 14 bases. V shed 3 bases and J 3 bases; nucleotides not matched to a gene: 6. Germline V gene data show CDR1 as SGDLS and CDR2 as YYNGEE. This CDR3 region has 17 residues. The CDR3 reads CASSEGLAGGGTDTQYF. The DNA of the CDR3 is TGTGCCAGCAGCGAAGGACTAGCGGGAGGAGGAACAGATACGCAGTATTTT.

V is TRBV5-6 and J is TRBJ2-4, with D perhaps TRBD2 (7 bases). Germline lookup yields CDR1 SGHDT and CDR2 YYEEEE. The germline V and J ends were trimmed by 0 bases and 8 bases, with 15 bases remaining between them. The CDR3 sequence is 15 residues long. In nucleotides, the CDR3 is TGTGCCAGCAGCTTGGTCGGGGGGCTTAGGGACATTCAGTACTTC. This gives the protein CASSLVGGLRDIQYF.

The V and J genes are TRBV6-1 and TRBJ2-4, with D perhaps TRBD1 (5 bases). The CDR3 is 16 amino acids. Trimming removed 3 bases at V and 1 base at J, with 13 bases between. From germline, CDR1 is MNHNS and CDR2 SASEGT. CDR3 nucleotide sequence: TGTGCCAGCAGTGACCCCTCCGACAGCGCCAAAAACATTCAGTACTTC. It is translated as CASSDPSDSAKNIQYF.

The chain recombines TRBV5-4 with TRBJ2-3; TRBD2 aligns across 10 bases. Trimming took 5 bases from V and 0 from J; bases not matched to a gene: 9. The CDR3 has 17 residues. The V gene's germline CDR1 is SGHNT and CDR2 YYREEE (reference sequence). This CDR3 is CASSTLAAGGSTDTQYF. The CDR3 DNA reads as TGTGCCAGCAGTACGTTAGCAGCGGGAGGGAGCACAGATACGCAGTATTTT.

The V call is TRBV7-9, the J call TRBJ2-1; D not certain. The CDR3 extends over 15 amino acids. The V end lost 1 base, the J end lost 0 bases, and 7 bases lay between the germline ends. The germline CDR1 and CDR2 sequences are SEHNR and FQNEAQ (reference sequence). In DNA form, the CDR3 reads TGTGCCAGCAGCTTAGGCTCGAGCTCCTACAATGAGCAGTTCTTC. Protein: CASSLGSSSYNEQFF.

This chain uses TRBV30 with TRBJ1-6; D is unresolved. Germline V gene sequence: CDR1 GTSNPN, CDR2 SVGIG (reference sequence). The CDR3 has 16 amino acids. V was cut by 4 bases and J by 0 bases, with 13 bases left in between. CDR3 protein: CAWNPAPSSYNSPLHF. In DNA, the CDR3 is TGTGCCTGGAACCCTGCCCCGAGCTCCTATAATTCACCCCTCCACTTT.

The chain couples TRBV28 to TRBJ1-2; 7 bases align to TRBD1. The CDR3 consists of 15 residues. V shed 10 bases, J shed 6 bases, and the junction held 17 bases outside the gene matches. CDR1 MDHEN and CDR2 SYDVKM come from the germline V gene. CDR3 loop: CATGDWDRQANGYTF. Written as DNA, the CDR3 is TGTGCCACGGGGGACTGGGACAGACAAGCAAATGGCTACACCTTC.

The chain joins TRBV2 to TRBJ2-5; D gene ambiguous. V lost 6 bases, J lost 4 bases, and 12 bases lay in between. Germline V gene data show CDR1 as SNHLY and CDR2 as FYNNEI. This CDR3 contains 13 residues. The CDR3, as DNA: TGTGCCAGCAGACAGCACTTGGGAGAGACCCAGTACTTC. It codes for CASRQHLGETQYF.

The chain is built from TRBV7-2 and TRBJ1-2, with 8 bases aligning to TRBD1. Trimming at V came to 5 bases and at J to 4 bases, leaving 6 bases not matched to a gene. Germline CDR1 is SGHTA and CDR2 is FQGNSA. The CDR3 has 14 amino acids. In DNA form, the CDR3 reads TGTGCCAGCAGCCGTCCAACAGGGGGCTATGGCTACACCTTC. This sequence encodes CASSRPTGGYGYTF. Full variable domain (rest looked up from reference TRBV7-2 and TRBJ1-2): GAGVSQSPSNKVTEKGKDVELRCDPISGHTALYWYRQSLGQGLEFLIYFQGNSAPDKSGLPSDRFSAERTGGSVSTLTIQRTQQEDSAVYLCASSRPTGGYGYTFGSGTRLTVV.

This clone was recorded a few times. The chain uses TRBV4-1 and TRBJ2-2; 7 bases align to TRBD1. In germline, CDR1 is MGHRA, CDR2 YSYEKL. This CDR3 spans 18 amino acids. V shed 0 bases and J 2 bases; nucleotides not matched to a gene: 9. The CDR3 bases are TGCGCCAGCAGCCAAGATACGTTCAGGGGGATTAACACCGGGGAGCTGTTTTTT. Translating gives CASSQDTFRGINTGELFF.

The chain has TRBV5-1 and TRBJ2-3; 7 nucleotides line up with TRBD2. The V gene's germline CDR1 is SGHRS and CDR2 YFSETQ. V shed 0 bases and J 6 bases; nucleotides not matched to a gene: 7. CDR3 length equals 15 residues. The CDR3 bases are TGCGCCAGCAGCTTGGCTAGCGGTTCCCAGGATACGCAGTATTTT. It encodes CASSLASGSQDTQYF.

V gene TRBV6-1 combines with J gene TRBJ2-7, with 11 bases matching TRBD2. Germline trimming cut 5 bases from V and 5 bases from J; bases unmatched to any gene: 8. The CDR3 is 15 amino acids. Germline values: CDR1 MNHNS, CDR2 SASEGT. CDR3 protein: CASSQTSGESHEQYF. The CDR3 DNA follows: TGTGCCAGCAGTCAGACTAGCGGGGAGTCCCACGAGCAGTACTTC.

This clone was found once. The gene calls are TRBV6-5 and TRBJ2-5; perhaps TRBD1 as D (6 bases). Per the germline V gene, CDR1 is MNHEY and CDR2 is SVGAGI. V was shortened by 6 bases and J by 2 bases, with 13 bases between the two germline ends. The CDR3 extends over 14 amino acids. CDR3 DNA: TGTGCCAGCAGCACAGGGTCCTCGCAAGAGACCCAGTACTTC. Protein product: CASSTGSSQETQYF.

There are a few counts of this clone. This chain links TRBV15 with TRBJ2-2, with D unresolved. Between the trimmed V and J ends, which lost 4 bases and 5 bases, there was a span of 11 bases. The CDR3 contains 14 residues. Germline assignment: CDR1 LNHNV and CDR2 YYDKDF (reference sequence). The CDR3 nucleotides are TGTGCCACCAGCAAAGGACCGAGTACCGGGGAGCTGTTTTTT. This translates into CATSKGPSTGELFF.

The V and J genes are TRBV27 and TRBJ2-1; TRBD2 matches at 9 bases. Germline V gene lookup returns CDR1 MNHEY and CDR2 SMNVEV (reference sequence). This CDR3 has 14 amino acids. Trimming removed 5 bases from V and 1 base from J; junction bases left unmatched: 0. The CDR3 DNA follows: TGTGCCAGCAGTAGCGGGAGGTCCTACAATGAGCAGTTCTTC. Its translation is CASSSGRSYNEQFF.

The V call is TRBV7-4, the J call TRBJ1-5; D might be TRBD1 (6 bases). The germline V gene has CDR1 SGHVT and CDR2 SQSDAQ. There are 15 residues in the CDR3. V lost 2 bases and J 1 base, leaving 9 bases between the germline ends. The CDR3 DNA follows: TGTGCCAGCAGCTTATACGGGGGCAGCAATCAGCCCCAGCATTTT. It codes for CASSLYGGSNQPQHF.

J is TRBJ1-2 and V is TRBV7-8; 7 bases match TRBD1. J was trimmed by 0 bases and V by 2 bases; bases with no gene match: 9. Germline V CDR1 and CDR2: SGHVS, FQNEAQ. The CDR3 covers 17 residues. CDR3 DNA sequence: TGTGCCAGCAGCTTAATCCACAGGGGAGAAACTAACTATGGCTACACCTTC. Translated, it gives CASSLIHRGETNYGYTF. The whole variable domain, filled in from reference TRBV7-8 and TRBJ1-2, reads GAGVSQSPRYKVAKRGQDVALRCDPISGHVSLFWYQQALGQGPEFLTYFQNEAQLDKSGLPSDRFFAERPEGSVSTLKIQRTQQEDSAVYLCASSLIHRGETNYGYTFGSGTRLTVV.